Below, one T cell receptor beta chain is given with its context. These data come from a study of blood T cell repertoires in COVID-19. CDR1 and CDR2 from the germline V gene are SNHLY and FYNNEI. There are 13 residues in the CDR3. Trimming cost V 4 bases and J 5 bases, with 9 bases left between them. Using immunoSEQ multiplex PCR, the repertoire was profiled, and TCRdb retains in-frame clones only, with some absent. The sample carries hundreds of thousands of clones, more than 70% recorded once. This clonotype was sampled from a woman aged 55-69 years with COVID-19, enrolled during active disease. The material sequenced was peripheral blood. The chain employs TRBV2 and TRBJ1-5; no clear D gene. CDR3 nucleotide sequence: TGTGCCAGCAGTGTTCACCCGGATCAGCCCCAGCATTTT. It encodes CASSVHPDQPQHF.